These T cell receptor beta chains were read from a single sample in a study of T cells after yellow fever vaccination. TCRdb passed the 5' RACE reads through MiXCR, listing each CDR3 protein once. The sample has 120,000 or so distinct CDR3 sequences, roughly 10% seen once. The specimen was CD8+ T cells sorted from PBMCs, collected on the day of the yellow fever booster vaccination. These receptors were obtained from a man between 18 and 35 years old who received the YFV17D yellow fever vaccine. Both conserved end residues are part of each CDR3. Fields, in order: clone size, V gene, D gene, J gene, CDR3 protein, CDR3 DNA. A D gene is named only where the DNA matches it firmly. Some rows mark clone size as missing; the rest say once, few, many or name a class of expanded clone.

NA	TRBV12-3/TRBV12-4	TRBD1	TRBJ1-1	CASTTYGGQGTTEAFF	TGTGCCAGCACCACTTATGGGGGACAGGGGACCACTGAAGCTTTCTTT
few	TRBV4-3	NA	TRBJ1-1	CASSQKQGFAEAFF	TGCGCCAGCAGCCAAAAACAGGGCTTCGCTGAAGCTTTCTTT
few	TRBV11-2	TRBD2	TRBJ2-1	CASSLDGLRQTGTKLVEQFF	TGTGCCAGCAGCTTAGATGGGCTGAGACAGACCGGGACTAAATTGGTTGAGCAGTTCTTC
few	TRBV27	NA	TRBJ1-6	CASSRTSYNSPLHF	TGTGCCAGCAGTCGGACCTCCTATAATTCACCCCTCCACTTT
NA	TRBV27	NA	TRBJ2-1	CASSLTANNEQFF	TGTGCCAGCAGTTTAACAGCCAACAATGAGCAGTTCTTC
few	TRBV29-1	NA	TRBJ2-1	CSVEQSSYNEQFF	TGCAGCGTTGAACAGAGCTCCTACAATGAGCAGTTCTTC
few	TRBV5-1	NA	TRBJ2-4	CASSFGDIQYF	TGCGCCAGCAGCTTCGGAGACATTCAGTACTTC
few	TRBV5-4	NA	TRBJ2-7	CASSLGDGNYEQYF	TGTGCCAGCAGCTTGGGGGACGGCAACTACGAGCAGTACTTC
NA	TRBV7-8	TRBD2	TRBJ2-1	CASSETSGGLNEQFF	TGTGCCAGCAGCGAGACTAGCGGGGGCCTAAATGAGCAGTTCTTC
NA	TRBV3-1	NA	TRBJ1-2	CASSPVEAYGYTF	TGTGCCAGCAGCCCGGTGGAGGCCTATGGCTACACCTTC
many	TRBV4-3	NA	TRBJ2-7	CASSQDLGYYEQYF	TGCGCCAGCAGCCAAGATCTAGGGTACTACGAGCAGTACTTC
few	TRBV30	NA	TRBJ2-2	CAWSGSNTGELFF	TGTGCCTGGAGCGGTTCGAACACCGGGGAGCTGTTTTTT
NA	TRBV7-2	TRBD2	TRBJ2-4	CASSLSKAGVLAKNIQYF	TGTGCCAGCAGCTTGTCGAAGGCGGGGGTTCTAGCCAAAAACATTCAGTACTTC
NA	TRBV19	NA	TRBJ1-2	CASSIKWGTDKYGYTF	TGTGCCAGTAGTATTAAGTGGGGGACGGACAAATATGGCTACACCTTC
few	TRBV4-2	NA	TRBJ1-1	CASSFGRDLLSHTEAFF	TGTGCCAGCAGTTTCGGCAGGGACTTACTTAGTCACACTGAAGCTTTCTTT
many	TRBV13	TRBD1	TRBJ2-1	CASSLETGNNEQFF	TGTGCCAGCAGCTTAGAGACAGGGAACAATGAGCAGTTCTTC
few	TRBV15	NA	TRBJ1-1	CATTRTGNTEAFF	TGTGCCACCACCCGGACGGGGAACACTGAAGCTTTCTTT
many	TRBV24-1	NA	TRBJ2-3	CATSDYRETTDTQYF	TGTGCCACCAGTGATTACAGGGAGACCACAGATACGCAGTATTTT
few	TRBV19	TRBD2	TRBJ2-1	CASSIRRGGNEQFF	TGTGCCAGTAGTATACGGCGGGGGGGCAATGAGCAGTTCTTC
few	TRBV4-3	NA	TRBJ2-3	CASSRSIQLGDTQYF	TGCGCCAGCAGCCGGAGCATTCAGCTGGGAGATACGCAGTATTTT
few	TRBV7-9	NA	TRBJ1-5	CASSLAVSGGGQPQHF	TGTGCCAGCAGCTTAGCGGTATCGGGGGGCGGTCAGCCCCAGCATTTT
NA	TRBV6-2/TRBV6-3	NA	TRBJ2-7	CASSYGAYISYEQYF	TGTGCCAGCAGTTACGGGGCCTACATCTCCTACGAGCAGTACTTC
few	TRBV7-2	NA	TRBJ2-3	CASSPLVSSYTDTQYF	TGTGCCAGCAGTCCGCTGGTGAGCAGCTACACAGATACGCAGTATTTT
few	TRBV5-6	NA	TRBJ2-1	CASSLGGWGNEQFF	TGTGCCAGCAGCTTGGGGGGCTGGGGCAATGAGCAGTTCTTC
NA	TRBV4-1	TRBD2	TRBJ2-5	CASSQDAGGPETQYF	TGCGCCAGCAGCCAAGATGCGGGGGGGCCGGAGACCCAGTACTTC
few	TRBV5-1	NA	TRBJ1-6	CASGSGYPPLHF	TGCGCCAGCGGGTCGGGGTACCCACCCCTCCACTTT
NA	TRBV21-1	NA	TRBJ2-2	CASSKEWTSGGTGELFF	TGTGCCAGCAGCAAAGAATGGACTAGCGGGGGGACCGGGGAGCTGTTTTTT
few	TRBV6-2/TRBV6-3	NA	TRBJ2-1	CASTNGAYNEQFF	TGTGCCAGCACCAACGGGGCGTACAATGAGCAGTTCTTC
NA	TRBV5-1	TRBD2	TRBJ2-1	CASSLVIGGSYNEQFF	TGCGCCAGCAGCTTGGTAATCGGGGGGTCCTACAATGAGCAGTTCTTC
few	TRBV28	NA	TRBJ1-6	CASSPLWAGRNSPLHF	TGTGCCAGCAGTCCCCTTTGGGCAGGTCGCAATTCACCCCTCCACTTT
few	TRBV4-1	TRBD2	TRBJ2-1	CASGGGYNEQFF	TGCGCCAGCGGGGGGGGTTACAATGAGCAGTTCTTC
NA	TRBV27	NA	TRBJ1-5	CASGIGRQPQHF	TGTGCCAGCGGGATTGGGCGCCAGCCCCAGCATTTT
NA	TRBV7-6	NA	TRBJ2-3	CASSYPASTQTQYF	TGTGCCAGCAGCTACCCCGCTAGCACTCAGACGCAGTATTTT
few	TRBV7-3	TRBD2	TRBJ2-3	CASSLYSGISTDTQYF	TGTGCCAGCAGCTTATACAGCGGGATCAGCACAGATACGCAGTATTTT
many	TRBV4-3	TRBD2	TRBJ2-1	CASSFSTSGGAWDEQFF	TGCGCCAGCAGCTTCTCGACTAGCGGGGGGGCCTGGGATGAGCAGTTCTTC
many	TRBV28	NA	TRBJ2-1	CASSLSLRRYNEQFF	TGTGCCAGCAGTTTAAGTCTTCGCAGGTACAATGAGCAGTTCTTC
NA	TRBV7-2	NA	TRBJ1-5	CASTIYSNQPQHF	TGTGCCAGCACCATATATAGCAATCAGCCCCAGCATTTT
NA	TRBV6-6	NA	TRBJ2-4	CASSLGSRENIQYF	TGTGCCAGCAGTCTGGGGTCCCGTGAGAACATTCAGTACTTC
few	TRBV9	NA	TRBJ1-3	CASSATGVGNTIYF	TGTGCCAGCAGCGCGACAGGAGTCGGAAACACCATATATTTT
many	TRBV15	NA	TRBJ2-3	CATSRSGPVTQDTQYF	TGTGCCACCAGCAGATCCGGTCCGGTTACCCAAGATACGCAGTATTTT
few	TRBV4-1	NA	TRBJ1-1	CASSQGRNTEAFF	TGCGCCAGCAGCCAGGGCCGGAACACTGAAGCTTTCTTT
many	TRBV4-3	NA	TRBJ2-1	CASSPGSSSYNEQFF	TGCGCCAGCAGCCCCGGTTCTAGCTCCTACAATGAGCAGTTCTTC
few	TRBV11-2	NA	TRBJ2-5	CASCRTYKETQYF	TGTGCCAGCTGTAGGACATATAAAGAGACCCAGTACTTC
many	TRBV6-5	NA	TRBJ2-5	CASSSRGAGETQYF	TGTGCCAGCAGTTCCCGGGGGGCGGGGGAGACCCAGTACTTC
few	TRBV30	NA	TRBJ1-1	CAWNDEENTEAFF	TGTGCCTGGAACGACGAAGAGAACACTGAAGCTTTCTTT
many	TRBV3-1	NA	TRBJ2-1	CASSHWGVNNEQFF	TGTGCCAGCAGCCATTGGGGAGTAAACAATGAGCAGTTCTTC
many	TRBV12-3/TRBV12-4	NA	TRBJ2-3	CASSFGDTQYF	TGTGCCAGCAGTTTTGGTGATACGCAGTATTTT